Shown below are 31 T cell receptor beta chains from a single sample sequenced in a study of spatial heterogeneity in lung cancer. The time point is: blood at routine non-recurrence follow-up after resection. Without sorting, whole RNA was sequenced from tumor, nontumor lung or frozen PBMC. TCRdb re-called the 5' RACE reads with MiXCR, one entry per CDR3 protein. The sample holds 95,000 to 130,000 distinct CDR3 sequences, 10% to 15% seen once. Sequenced material: PBMCs, taken at follow-up. These receptors all come from a male donor with early-stage non-small cell lung cancer.

Concerning this clonotype: A junction end diverges from the germline sequence, so it may reflect a read error. The genes are TRBV28 and TRBJ2-3; the D is unclear. The CDR3 runs 13 residues. Germline lookup yields CDR1 MDHEN and CDR2 SYDVKM. The CDR3 sequence is CVSRSAAADTQYF. CDR3 nucleotide sequence: TGTGTCAGCAGATCGGCGGCCGCAGATACGCAGTATTTT.

This clonotype appeared many times. The V gene is TRBV4-1, the J gene TRBJ1-6; no clear D gene. The CDR3 runs 14 residues. CDR1 and CDR2 from the germline V gene are MGHRA and YSYEKL. The V and J ends lost 1 base and 7 bases respectively, with 8 bases between them. The CDR3 nucleotides read TGCGCCAGCAGCCAAGGGGGAGGAAATTCACCCCTCCACTTT. It translates to CASSQGGGNSPLHF.

In this sample, this clonotype turned up a few times. J is TRBJ1-1 and V is TRBV5-1, with D unresolved. The germline gives CDR1 SGHRS, CDR2 YFSETQ. The V and J ends lost 0 bases and 5 bases respectively, with 11 bases between them. The CDR3 contains 14 residues. CDR3 DNA: TGCGCCAGCAGCTTGGAGGGAGTACGGACTGAAGCTTTCTTT. It is translated as CASSLEGVRTEAFF.

This clonotype was detected a few times. V gene TRBV19 combines with J gene TRBJ2-5; D may match TRBD1 or TRBD2 (5 bases each). This CDR3 has 14 amino acids. The V and J ends lost 7 bases and 4 bases respectively, with 16 bases between them. CDR1 LNHDA and CDR2 SQIVND come from the germline V gene (reference sequence). The CDR3 DNA is TGTGCCAGTAAGGAGGACTGGGGACGAGAGACCCAGTACTTC. This encodes CASKEDWGRETQYF.

V is TRBV5-1 and J is TRBJ1-4; D ambiguous. V was cut by 3 bases and J by 5 bases, with 11 bases left in between. The CDR3 loop spans 14 amino acids. In germline, CDR1 is SGHRS, CDR2 YFSETQ. The CDR3 nucleotides read TGCGCCAGCAGCTATGGGCGAGGGAATGAAAAACTGTTTTTT. Its protein product is CASSYGRGNEKLFF.

This clonotype was seen at least ten times. The genes are TRBV5-1 and TRBJ1-2, with 7 bases lining up with TRBD1. The germline CDR1 and CDR2 sequences are SGHRS and YFSETQ. The CDR3 totals 13 residues. The trim removed 6 bases at V and 3 bases at J, leaving 5 bases unmatched. CDR3 loop: CASTPGTDYGYTF. The CDR3 DNA reads as TGCGCCAGCACCCCCGGGACAGACTATGGCTACACCTTC.

This clonotype has a count of ten or more. This chain connects TRBV28 to TRBJ2-3; D gene uncertain. There are 13 residues in the CDR3. V lost 3 bases to trimming and J lost 2 bases, with 6 bases between them. CDR1 is MDHEN, CDR2 SYDVKM, per germline. The CDR3 protein is CASSFGVTDTQYF. The CDR3 nucleotides are TGTGCCAGCAGTTTCGGAGTCACAGATACGCAGTATTTT.

There are a few counts of this clonotype. Germline is not matched at one junction end, which may reflect a read error. The chain links TRBV20-1 to TRBJ2-3; weak D call: TRBD2 (7 bases). This CDR3 has 16 residues. The V gene's germline CDR1 is DFQATT and CDR2 SNEGSKA (reference sequence). CDR3 nucleotides: TGCAGTGCTGGAGACTCACGGGGGGCTGCCGGGTATACGCAGTATTTT. Translated: CSAGDSRGAAGYTQYF.

The rearrangement joins TRBV28 to TRBJ1-5; 7 bases are a match to TRBD1. V was pared by 4 bases and J by 6 bases, with 9 bases of the junction left unmatched. This CDR3 spans 15 amino acids. Germline lookup yields CDR1 MDHEN and CDR2 SYDVKM. The CDR3 region is CASSWATGVGQPQHF. The CDR3 coding sequence is TGTGCCAGCAGTTGGGCCACAGGGGTGGGTCAGCCCCAGCATTTT.

This clonotype was found many times. The chain has TRBV5-1 and TRBJ2-7; D possibly corresponds to TRBD1 (6 bases). The germline V and J ends were trimmed by 3 bases and 0 bases, with 7 bases remaining between them. Germline V gives CDR1 SGHRS, CDR2 YFSETQ. The CDR3 consists of 13 residues. The CDR3, as DNA: TGCGCCAGCAGCTGGACAGTCTCCTACGAGCAGTACTTC. This encodes CASSWTVSYEQYF.

The chain uses TRBV5-1 and TRBJ1-2, with a tentative D call TRBD1 (5 bases). Trimming left V 5 bases short and J 3 bases short, with 11 bases between. Germline V gives CDR1 SGHRS, CDR2 YFSETQ. This CDR3 is built from 13 residues. This CDR3 is CASSQQAHYGYTF. The CDR3 bases are TGCGCCAGCAGTCAACAGGCCCACTATGGCTACACCTTC.

This clonotype showed up many times. The V call is TRBV4-1, the J call TRBJ2-7; 7 nucleotides align to TRBD1. The CDR3 is made up of 14 amino acids. Germline trimming cut 2 bases from V and 6 bases from J; bases unmatched to any gene: 7. Germline CDR1 MGHRA, CDR2 YSYEKL. CDR3 region: CASSQRTGVSEQYF. The CDR3 DNA reads TGCGCCAGCAGCCAACGCACAGGGGTGAGCGAGCAGTACTTC.

V and J are TRBV3-1 and TRBJ2-7; tentative D call: TRBD1 (6 bases). The CDR3 loop spans 13 amino acids. Germline CDR1 is LGHDT and CDR2 is YNNKEL (reference sequence). V lost 2 bases and J 4 bases, leaving 9 bases between the germline ends. CDR3 sequence: CASSQQGKYEQYF. For the CDR3, the DNA is TGTGCCAGCAGCCAACAGGGGAAATACGAGCAGTACTTC.

This clonotype came up a few times. The chain couples TRBV7-2 to TRBJ1-1; D not resolved. Trimming took 3 bases from V and 5 from J, leaving 10 bases between them. This CDR3 contains 13 residues. Germline V CDR1 and CDR2: SGHTA, FQGNSA. CDR3 residues: CASSFMDATEAFF. CDR3 nucleotide sequence: TGTGCCAGCAGCTTCATGGACGCGACTGAAGCTTTCTTT.

V and J are TRBV7-2 and TRBJ2-3; no clear D gene. The CDR3 has 11 residues. From germline, CDR1 is SGHTA and CDR2 FQGNSA. V dropped 5 bases and J dropped 6 bases, with 6 bases sitting between them. CDR3 nucleotides: TGTGCCAGCAGCCCATTGGATACGCAGTATTTT. Translated, it gives CASSPLDTQYF.

This clonotype showed up many times. The chain has TRBV6-4 and TRBJ1-4; D might be TRBD1 (5 bases). This CDR3 spans 15 amino acids. Germline V gene sequence: CDR1 MRHNA, CDR2 SNTAGT. The ends were cut back, 6 bases at V and 0 bases at J, with 11 bases in the middle. CDR3 in DNA: TGTGCCAGCAGCAGGGACGCCGCAACTAATGAAAAACTGTTTTTT. It encodes CASSRDAATNEKLFF.

This clonotype showed up many times. V and J are TRBV29-1 and TRBJ2-7; no clear D. CDR1 SQVTM and CDR2 ANQGSEA come from the germline V gene. Trimming shortened V by 6 bases and J by 2 bases, and 8 bases separated the two germline ends. This CDR3 comprises 11 residues. This chain's CDR3 is CSVSAAYEQYF. CDR3 sequence (DNA): TGCAGCGTGTCTGCGGCCTACGAGCAGTACTTC.

The rearrangement uses TRBV20-1 and TRBJ2-3; TRBD2 matches 8 bases. The V gene end was trimmed by 3 bases and the J gene end by 6 bases; junction bases not matched to a gene: 11. The CDR3 is made up of 15 amino acids. From germline, CDR1 is DFQATT and CDR2 SNEGSKA (reference sequence). The CDR3 nucleotides are TGCAGTGCTAGCCGCGCGGGGGGCGTACGGGATACGCAGTATTTT. It specifies CSASRAGGVRDTQYF.

This clonotype was seen many times. J is TRBJ1-2 and V is TRBV12-3 or TRBV12-4; D uncertain. This CDR3 has 14 amino acids. V was cut by 6 bases and J by 4 bases, with 15 bases left in between. The CDR3 loop is CASSPSGSGYGYTF. The CDR3 DNA reads as TGTGCCAGCAGCCCTTCGGGGTCGGGCTATGGCTACACCTTC.

This chain links TRBV5-1 with TRBJ2-7, with 9 bases identical to TRBD1. CDR3 length: 15 residues. Germline CDR1 and CDR2: SGHRS and YFSETQ. The junction had 7 bases not matched to a gene; V was cut back by 2 bases and J by 4 bases. The CDR3, as DNA: TGCGCCAGCAGCTTATCCGGGACAGGGTTATACGAGCAGTACTTC. Residues: CASSLSGTGLYEQYF.

This clonotype was recorded many times. The chain combines TRBV9 with TRBJ1-1, with D unresolved. Germline V gene lookup returns CDR1 SGDLS and CDR2 YYNGEE. Trimming cost V 0 bases and J 1 base, with 7 bases left between them. The CDR3 is 14 amino acids. The CDR3 is CASSVEAENTEAFF. The CDR3 coding sequence is TGTGCCAGCAGCGTAGAGGCGGAGAACACTGAAGCTTTCTTT.

V usage is TRBV5-4 and J usage is TRBJ1-5; D not certain. The V end was cut by 0 bases, the J end by 7 bases, with 5 bases between. The germline V gene has CDR1 SGHNT and CDR2 YYREEE (reference sequence). CDR3 length: 12 amino acids. The CDR3: CASSLDKQPQHF. The DNA of the CDR3 is TGTGCCAGCAGCTTGGATAAGCAGCCCCAGCATTTT. The complete variable domain, with remaining parts taken from reference TRBV5-4 and TRBJ1-5, reads ETGVTQSPTHLIKTRGQQVTLRCSSQSGHNTVSWYQQALGQGPQFIFQYYREEENGRGNFPPRFSGLQFPNYSSELNVNALELDDSALYLCASSLDKQPQHFGDGTRLSIL.

V gene TRBV28 combines with J gene TRBJ2-7; 11 positions agree with TRBD2. V lost 7 bases and J lost 4; bases outside the gene matches: 12. CDR1 and CDR2 (germline): MDHEN, SYDVKM. The CDR3 is 16 residues long. Written as DNA, the CDR3 is TGTGCCAGCATCCCGACTAGCGGGGTAAAAACTTACGAGCAGTACTTC. It is translated as CASIPTSGVKTYEQYF.

The chain uses TRBV20-1 and TRBJ2-7; the D is unclear. V gave up 4 bases and J gave up 7 bases, with 8 bases separating them. Germline-derived CDR1 and CDR2 are DFQATT and SNEGSKA (reference sequence). CDR3 length: 10 residues. The CDR3 loop reads CSAKESEQYF. In DNA, the CDR3 is TGCAGTGCTAAGGAATCGGAGCAGTACTTC.

This clonotype was seen a few times. This chain joins TRBV7-8 and TRBJ2-4; D perhaps matches TRBD1 (6 bases). The CDR3 length is 13 residues. CDR1 and CDR2 (germline): SGHVS, FQNEAQ. V was trimmed by 2 bases and J by 11 bases, leaving 13 bases between them. This CDR3 is CASSLLGGPLQYF. As DNA, the CDR3 is TGTGCCAGCAGCTTACTTGGGGGCCCCCTTCAGTACTTC.

As concerns this clonotype: This sequence may be a read error, since a much larger clone differs from it by one base. The chain recombines TRBV9 with TRBJ1-5, with a tentative D call TRBD1 (6 bases). There are 15 residues in the CDR3. V lost 1 base and J 5 bases, leaving 13 bases between the germline ends. Per germline, CDR1 SGDLS and CDR2 YYNGEE. The CDR3 region has the DNA TGTGCCAGCAGCGTAACGGGGGGCGAGGATCAGCCCCAGCATTTT. Its protein is CASSVTGGEDQPQHF.

This clonotype came up many times. The chain is built from TRBV19 and TRBJ1-3, with unresolved D. Trimming left V 5 bases short and J 2 bases short, with 16 bases between. CDR3 length: 16 residues. Germline values: CDR1 LNHDA, CDR2 SQIVND (reference sequence). DNA for the CDR3: TGTGCCAGTAGTCTTGGACGGCGACCTACTGGAAACACCATATATTTT. Translation gives CASSLGRRPTGNTIYF.

The V call is TRBV7-2, the J call TRBJ2-1, with D uncertain. Trimming left V 5 bases short and J 7 bases short, with 9 bases between. CDR1 is SGHTA and CDR2 is FQGNSA in the germline V gene. The CDR3 spans 12 residues. The CDR3 region is CASSLMRNEQFF. CDR3 in DNA: TGTGCCAGCAGCCTTATGAGGAATGAGCAGTTCTTC.

In this sample, this clonotype turned up once. The gene calls are TRBV2 and TRBJ2-5; D remains unclear. The CDR3 is 12 residues long. V lost 6 bases and J 6 bases, leaving 11 bases between the germline ends. Germline V gene data show CDR1 as SNHLY and CDR2 as FYNNEI. CDR3 sequence reads: CASRAEAQTQYF. CDR3 DNA sequence: TGTGCCAGCAGAGCCGAGGCCCAGACCCAGTACTTC. Together with reference TRBV2 and TRBJ2-5, the CDR3 gives the full variable domain: EPEVTQTPSHQVTQMGQEVILRCVPISNHLYFYWYRQILGQKVEFLVSFYNNEISEKSEIFDDQFSVERPDGSNFTLKIRSTKLEDSAMYFCASRAEAQTQYFGPGTRLLVL.

The chain has TRBV4-1 and TRBJ2-3; D gene unclear. The V gene lost 5 bases and the J gene lost 4 bases, with 16 bases spanning the gap. The CDR3 has 15 residues. CDR1 is MGHRA, CDR2 YSYEKL, per germline. The CDR3 DNA is TGCGCCAGCAGCGCAGCTCCCCTTAAGGCAGATACGCAGTATTTT. Residues: CASSAAPLKADTQYF.

This clonotype showed up many times. The V call is TRBV15, the J call TRBJ1-1; 7 positions match TRBD1. The CDR3 totals 14 residues. J was trimmed by 4 bases and V by 1 base; bases with no gene match: 3. Germline CDR1 reads LNHNV; CDR2 reads YYDKDF (reference sequence). The CDR3 region has the DNA TGTGCCACCAGCAGAGTGACAGGGATCACTGAAGCTTTCTTT. It yields the protein CATSRVTGITEAFF.